The clone carrying this T cell receptor (beta chain) showed up just a few times. Its target is unknown. The CDR3 covers 15 residues. The germline V gene encodes CDR1 SGHDN and CDR2 FVKESK. V lost 4 bases, J lost 2 bases, and 13 bases lay in between. Only in-frame clones appear in the TCRdb table, and some are missing; sequencing was by immunoSEQ multiplex PCR. The sample contains tens of thousands of clones, roughly two thirds of which appear only once. These data originate in a study of T cell clones after liver transplantation. Looking at the study overall: Third-party-reactive TCRbeta sequences from pre-transplant mixed lymphocyte reactions served as antigen-independent comparators. Until 12-24 months post-transplant, subjects got standard immunosuppression and no induction.

General study points: Graft donor-reactive T cells may have migrated into the graft rather than being deleted.

The starting material was CD4+ T cells from blood, obtained before liver transplant. The sequence came from a human donor who received a liver transplant. The V gene is TRBV14, the J gene TRBJ2-3; D may be TRBD1 (6 bases). CDR3 in DNA: TGTGCCAGCAGCCGACTCACAGGGCACACAGATACGCAGTATTTT. Encoded protein: CASSRLTGHTDTQYF. The full variable domain, rest sourced from reference TRBV14 and TRBJ2-3, is EAGVTQFPSHSVIEKGQTVTLRCDPISGHDNLYWYRRVMGKEIKFLLHFVKESKQDESGMPNNRFLAERTGGTYSTLKVQPAELEDSGVYFCASSRLTGHTDTQYFGPGTRLTVL.